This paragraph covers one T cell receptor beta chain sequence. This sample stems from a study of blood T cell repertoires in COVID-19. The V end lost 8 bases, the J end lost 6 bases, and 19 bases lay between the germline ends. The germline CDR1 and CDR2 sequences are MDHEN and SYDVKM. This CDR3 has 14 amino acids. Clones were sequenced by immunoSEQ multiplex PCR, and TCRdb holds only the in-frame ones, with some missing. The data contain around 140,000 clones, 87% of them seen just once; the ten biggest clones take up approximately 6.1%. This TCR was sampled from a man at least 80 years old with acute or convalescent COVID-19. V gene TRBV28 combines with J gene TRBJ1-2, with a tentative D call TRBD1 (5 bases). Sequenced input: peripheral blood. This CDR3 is CASYVGARGNGYTF. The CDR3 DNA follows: TGTGCCAGCTATGTAGGGGCGCGGGGGAATGGCTACACCTTC.